This TCR beta chain was profiled in a study of blood T cell repertoires in COVID-19. Whole-study context: The analysed material was cDNA or gDNA that came from T cells, B-cell-depleted T cells, or PBMCs.

Authors' methods: Amplification with reference gene primers provided the estimates of nucleated cell counts. The method was immunoSEQ multiplex PCR; TCRdb's version includes in-frame clones alone and lacks a portion of them. Clone size and the V and J calls come from that table; the DNA yielded D and trimming. The sample has roughly 200,000 clones, roughly 77% seen once; the top ten hold less than 7%. The specimen was peripheral blood. The sequence was obtained from a woman aged 40 to 49 with COVID-19, enrolled during active disease.

The CDR3 here is CASRLIEQGAWGYTF. In DNA, the CDR3 is TGTGCCAGCAGACTAATTGAACAGGGGGCGTGGGGCTACACCTTC. The chain links TRBV7-9 to TRBJ1-2, with TRBD1 matching 9 bases. This CDR3 has 15 residues. Germline CDR1 SEHNR, CDR2 FQNEAQ (reference sequence). After removal of 6 bases from V and 8 bases from J, the junction contained 13 bases not matched to a gene.